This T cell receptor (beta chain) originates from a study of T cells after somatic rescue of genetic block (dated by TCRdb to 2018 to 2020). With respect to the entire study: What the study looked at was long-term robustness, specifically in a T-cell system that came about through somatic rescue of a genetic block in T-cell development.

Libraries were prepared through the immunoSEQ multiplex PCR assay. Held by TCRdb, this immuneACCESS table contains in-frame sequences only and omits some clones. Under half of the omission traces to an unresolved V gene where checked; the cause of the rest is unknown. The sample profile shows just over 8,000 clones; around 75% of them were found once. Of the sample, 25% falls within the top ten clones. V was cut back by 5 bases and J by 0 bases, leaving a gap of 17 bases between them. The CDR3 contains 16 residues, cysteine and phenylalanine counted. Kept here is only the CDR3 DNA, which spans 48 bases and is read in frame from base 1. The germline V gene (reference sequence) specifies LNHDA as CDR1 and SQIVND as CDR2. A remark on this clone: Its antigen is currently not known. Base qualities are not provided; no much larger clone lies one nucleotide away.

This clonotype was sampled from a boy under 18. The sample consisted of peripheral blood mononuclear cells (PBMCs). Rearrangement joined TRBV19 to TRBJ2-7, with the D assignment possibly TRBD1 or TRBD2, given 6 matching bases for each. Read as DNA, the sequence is TGTGCCAGTAGTGCCCCGGGGGCCTCGGGCTCCTACGAGCAGTACTTC. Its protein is CASSAPGASGSYEQYF.